This TCR beta chain derives from a study of T-cell memory formation after mild COVID-19. Study-wide context: Clusters of TCRs were largely donor specific. Study-wide results and limits: Clones contracting across day 15 to 85 had a balanced CD4/CD8 profile; later expanding clones leaned CD4+. Memory from before infection featured some responding clones, which suggests cross-reactive memory joined.

TCRalpha and TCRbeta libraries used 5'RACE with constant-segment primers and UMIs. A single record per CDR3 protein comes from TCRdb applying MiXCR to the 5' RACE reads. The sample lists about 180,000 distinct CDR3 sequences, approximately 16% occurring once. This clonotype has more than one count but fewer than ten. Its antigen is not known. Sequenced sample: PBMCs or a T cell subset sorted from them (not recorded which). The clonotype originates from an adult woman who had mild COVID-19 (a few samples of this study predate the infection). Cell type and time point are not known.

The chain's CDR3 is CASSRDRDSSYNEQFF. The DNA for the CDR3 is TGTGCCAGCAGCCGGGACAGGGATAGCTCCTACAATGAGCAGTTCTTC. The chain carries TRBV2 and TRBJ2-1; 9 bases agree with TRBD1. The CDR3 is 16 amino acids. The V segment lost 6 bases and the J segment 0 bases; nucleotides outside the gene matches: 6. Germline V lookup: CDR1 SNHLY, CDR2 FYNNEI.